One sample yielded the 23 T cell receptor beta chains listed below, sequenced in a study of cytomegalovirus exposure and HLA in healthy donors. The PCR employed 60 Vbeta primers together with 13 Jbeta primers. Sequenced by immunoSEQ multiplex PCR; TCRdb stores in-frame clones only, minus some. The data hold about 220,000 clones, with 60% to 80% observed a single time. Material: PBMCs. All receptors derive from a male donor in good health and CMV-seronegative.

V is TRBV15 and J is TRBJ2-7; D remains unclear. The ends were cut back, 5 bases at V and 2 bases at J, with 7 bases in the middle. The CDR3 runs to 12 residues. Germline V gene lookup returns CDR1 LNHNV and CDR2 YYDKDF (reference sequence). CDR3 sequence reads: CATSQETYEQYF. The CDR3 nucleotides are TGTGCCACCAGCCAGGAAACCTACGAGCAGTACTTC.

This clone was seen once. The chain carries TRBV2 and TRBJ2-3; 12 bases fit TRBD2. Germline V gene sequence: CDR1 SNHLY, CDR2 FYNNEI. This CDR3 comprises 16 residues. The V and J ends lost 3 bases and 6 bases, in that order; junction bases with no gene match: 7. Here the CDR3 reads CASSDPGLAGQDTQYF. CDR3 nucleotide sequence: TGTGCCAGCAGTGACCCGGGACTAGCGGGCCAGGATACGCAGTATTTT. Together with reference TRBV2 and TRBJ2-3, the CDR3 gives the full variable domain: EPEVTQTPSHQVTQMGQEVILRCVPISNHLYFYWYRQILGQKVEFLVSFYNNEISEKSEIFDDQFSVERPDGSNFTLKIRSTKLEDSAMYFCASSDPGLAGQDTQYFGPGTRLTVL.

This chain joins TRBV28 and TRBJ2-7; D perhaps matches TRBD1 (5 bases). Looked up from germline, CDR1 is MDHEN and CDR2 is SYDVKM. This CDR3 region has 13 residues. Trimming stripped 6 bases from V and 6 bases from J, with 15 bases between. In nucleotides, the CDR3 is TGTGCCAGCAGGCCCCCACAGGTATTCGAGCAGTACTTC. It yields the protein CASRPPQVFEQYF.

This clone was recorded once. The CDR3 nucleotides are TGTGCCAGCAGCTCTAGCGGGGGGGACACCGGGGAGCTGTTTTTT. Protein: CASSSSGGDTGELFF. V and J are TRBV11-3 and TRBJ2-2, with 12 nucleotides matching TRBD2. V lost 4 bases, J lost 3 bases, and 0 bases stayed unmatched. The CDR3 runs to 15 residues. CDR1 is SGHNT and CDR2 is YENEEA in the germline V gene.

V and J are TRBV5-4 and TRBJ1-1, with 8 bases identical to TRBD1. Trimming took 4 bases from V and 4 from J; bases not matched to a gene: 12. Germline CDR1 reads SGHNT; CDR2 reads YYREEE (reference sequence). The CDR3 length is 16 residues. The CDR3 DNA reads TGTGCCAGCAGCCGCGGGACAGGAACTTCCATCACTGAAGCTTTCTTT. Encoded protein: CASSRGTGTSITEAFF.

This clone was seen only once. V gene TRBV19 combines with J gene TRBJ2-1; 10 bases fit TRBD1. V lost 7 bases to trimming and J lost 3 bases; unmatched junction nucleotides: 6. The CDR3 consists of 15 residues. Germline V gives CDR1 LNHDA, CDR2 SQIVND (reference sequence). The CDR3 loop is CASIATGGFYNEQFF. The CDR3 DNA follows: TGTGCCAGTATCGCGACAGGGGGCTTCTACAATGAGCAGTTCTTC.

The chain has TRBV4-1 and TRBJ1-1, with D possibly matching TRBD1 (6 bases). Trimming left V 3 bases short and J 3 bases short, with 11 bases between. The CDR3 spans 14 residues. Germline V lookup: CDR1 MGHRA, CDR2 YSYEKL. DNA for the CDR3: TGCGCCAGCAGCCAGGGACACCGGTACACTGAAGCTTTCTTT. It translates to CASSQGHRYTEAFF.

The rearrangement uses TRBV6-4 and TRBJ2-6, with D tentatively TRBD1 (5 bases). CDR3 size: 17 residues. Germline V lookup: CDR1 MRHNA, CDR2 SNTAGT. Trimming pared 5 bases from V and 0 bases from J, leaving 14 bases between. The CDR3 spells CASSRQPISSGANVLTF. CDR3 DNA sequence: TGTGCCAGCAGTCGACAGCCTATTAGCTCTGGGGCCAACGTCCTGACTTTC.

V usage is TRBV12-5 and J usage is TRBJ2-3; 10 bases are a match to TRBD2. With 5 bases clipped from V and 4 bases from J, the junction kept 3 bases outside the gene matches. The CDR3 consists of 14 residues. Germline CDR1 and CDR2: LGHNT and FRNRAP. The CDR3 DNA reads TGTGCTAGTGGTCTGAGCGGGAGGGCAGATACGCAGTATTTT. Protein: CASGLSGRADTQYF.

The chain recombines TRBV27 with TRBJ1-1; no reliable D call. The CDR3 contains 14 residues. Trimming cost V 7 bases and J 5 bases, with 17 bases left between them. Germline-derived CDR1 and CDR2 are MNHEY and SMNVEV (reference sequence). The CDR3 loop reads CASIPPGVRTEAFF. In DNA form, the CDR3 reads TGTGCCAGCATTCCTCCGGGAGTTCGAACTGAAGCTTTCTTT.

This clone was detected once. V usage is TRBV9 and J usage is TRBJ2-7, with 7 bases that match TRBD2. The CDR3 covers 15 residues. The germline V gene encodes CDR1 SGDLS and CDR2 YYNGEE. Losses at the gene ends were 0 bases for V and 2 bases for J; bases not matched to a gene: 5. As DNA, the CDR3 is TGTGCCAGCAGCGTAGATTCTAGCGGAACCTACGAGCAGTACTTC. As protein: CASSVDSSGTYEQYF.

The chain couples TRBV29-1 to TRBJ2-7, with 7 bases fitting TRBD2. Germline assignment: CDR1 SQVTM and CDR2 ANQGSEA. This CDR3 has 13 amino acids. Losses at the gene ends were 1 base for V and 4 bases for J; bases not matched to a gene: 4. The CDR3 is CSVEAGGKYEQYF. CDR3 bases: TGCAGCGTTGAAGCGGGGGGAAAATACGAGCAGTACTTC.

This clone was recorded once. The CDR3 is CASSLSGGRWNNSPLHF. CDR3 coding DNA: TGTGCCAGCAGTTTGTCCGGGGGTCGATGGAATAATTCACCCCTCCACTTT. The gene calls are TRBV27 and TRBJ1-6, with D perhaps TRBD1 (5 bases). This CDR3 has 17 amino acids. Looked up from germline, CDR1 is MNHEY and CDR2 is SMNVEV (reference sequence). With 3 bases removed from V and 5 bases from J, the gap between germline ends came to 17 bases.

The chain has TRBV25-1 and TRBJ2-5, with D possibly TRBD2 on 7 matching bases. CDR3 length: 14 residues. The germline V gene encodes CDR1 MGHDK and CDR2 SYGVNS. The V gene lost 7 bases and the J gene lost 5 bases, with 17 bases spanning the gap. The DNA for the CDR3 is TGTGCCAGCAATCCCGGCGGGGGCGGCGAGACCCAGTACTTC. Encoded protein: CASNPGGGGETQYF.

The rearrangement uses TRBV5-6 and TRBJ1-1; TRBD1 might be the D (5 bases). V was pared by 2 bases and J by 1 base, with 9 bases between. CDR1 and CDR2 (germline): SGHDT, YYEEEE. The CDR3 totals 14 residues. CDR3 bases: TGTGCCAGCAGCTTCGCGACAGCGAACACTGAAGCTTTCTTT. Its translation is CASSFATANTEAFF. The whole variable domain, filled in from reference TRBV5-6 and TRBJ1-1, reads DAGVTQSPTHLIKTRGQQVTLRCSPKSGHDTVSWYQQALGQGPQFIFQYYEEEERQRGNFPDRFSGHQFPNYSSELNVNALLLGDSALYLCASSFATANTEAFFGQGTRLTVV.

This chain uses TRBV18 with TRBJ1-4, with TRBD1 as a possible D gene (6 bases). The CDR3 totals 16 residues. Germline CDR1 reads KGHSH; CDR2 reads LQKENI. V was clipped by 6 bases and J by 0 bases, with 14 bases between them. CDR3 nucleotide sequence: TGTGCCAGCTCCCAAGGACAGACCTCAACTAATGAAAAACTGTTTTTT. Residues: CASSQGQTSTNEKLFF.

The J gene is TRBJ1-6, the V gene TRBV2; 8 bases map to TRBD1. Germline values: CDR1 SNHLY, CDR2 FYNNEI. Trimming removed 6 bases from V and 4 bases from J; junction bases left unmatched: 8. The CDR3 spans 16 residues. CDR3 amino acids: CASRAIRQGYNSPLHF. Here the CDR3 DNA reads TGTGCCAGCAGGGCGATTAGACAGGGGTATAATTCACCCCTCCACTTT. The entire variable domain, with the rest obtained from reference TRBV2 and TRBJ1-6, is as follows: EPEVTQTPSHQVTQMGQEVILRCVPISNHLYFYWYRQILGQKVEFLVSFYNNEISEKSEIFDDQFSVERPDGSNFTLKIRSTKLEDSAMYFCASRAIRQGYNSPLHFGNGTRLTVT.

The rearrangement joins TRBV2 to TRBJ1-5; a weak D match, TRBD1 (5 bases). V gave up 8 bases and J gave up 2 bases, with 13 bases separating them. Germline-derived CDR1 and CDR2 are SNHLY and FYNNEI. The CDR3 is 14 amino acids. CDR3 sequence: CASAGSVRNQPQHF. CDR3 in DNA: TGTGCCAGCGCAGGGTCGGTTCGCAATCAGCCCCAGCATTTT.

The chain couples TRBV5-1 to TRBJ1-1, with TRBD1 identical over 9 bases. The germline CDR1 and CDR2 sequences are SGHRS and YFSETQ. With 4 bases clipped from V and 0 bases from J, the junction kept 10 bases outside the gene matches. CDR3 size: 17 residues. CDR3 DNA: TGCGCCAGCAGCCAGCAGGACAGGGGACCAATGAACACTGAAGCTTTCTTT. Translated, it gives CASSQQDRGPMNTEAFF. The full variable domain, rest sourced from reference TRBV5-1 and TRBJ1-1, is KAGVTQTPRYLIKTRGQQVTLSCSPISGHRSVSWYQQTPGQGLQFLFEYFSETQRNKGNFPGRFSGRQFSNSRSEMNVSTLELGDSALYLCASSQQDRGPMNTEAFFGQGTRLTVV.

The chain couples TRBV5-1 to TRBJ2-3; D remains ambiguous. The CDR3 is 16 amino acids. Germline CDR1 and CDR2: SGHRS and YFSETQ. V lost 6 bases, J lost 0 bases, and 17 bases lay in between. The CDR3 spells CASTPVVATSTDTQYF. DNA of the CDR3: TGCGCCAGCACCCCGGTGGTAGCCACTAGCACAGATACGCAGTATTTT.

This chain joins TRBV6-1 and TRBJ1-1; D unresolved. V was shortened by 6 bases and J by 7 bases, with 12 bases between the two germline ends. Germline lookup yields CDR1 MNHNS and CDR2 SASEGT. The CDR3 consists of 12 residues. The CDR3 sequence: CASSRASVEAFF. CDR3 nucleotides: TGTGCCAGCAGCCGCGCGTCCGTTGAAGCTTTCTTT.

V usage is TRBV7-3 and J usage is TRBJ2-5; 8 bases are shared with TRBD2. Trimming removed 5 bases from V and 4 bases from J; junction bases left unmatched: 6. CDR1 SGHTA and CDR2 FQGTGA come from the germline V gene. The CDR3 contains 14 residues. CDR3 region: CASSPRRGVETQYF. In DNA, the CDR3 is TGTGCCAGCAGCCCCCGGCGGGGGGTAGAGACCCAGTACTTC. The whole variable domain, remainder taken from reference TRBV7-3 and TRBJ2-5, is GAGVSQTPSNKVTEKGKYVELRCDPISGHTALYWYRQSLGQGPEFLIYFQGTGAADDSGLPNDRFFAVRPEGSVSTLKIQRTERGDSAVYLCASSPRRGVETQYFGPGTRLLVL.

This rearrangement joins TRBV5-4 to TRBJ2-7, with 7 nucleotides matching TRBD1. CDR3 length: 15 residues. Germline V gives CDR1 SGHNT, CDR2 YYREEE (reference sequence). The J segment lost 0 bases and the V segment lost 3 bases, leaving 6 bases of the junction unmatched. This CDR3 reads CASSSPAGGSYEQYF. CDR3 coding DNA: TGTGCCAGCAGCTCACCCGCAGGGGGCTCCTACGAGCAGTACTTC.